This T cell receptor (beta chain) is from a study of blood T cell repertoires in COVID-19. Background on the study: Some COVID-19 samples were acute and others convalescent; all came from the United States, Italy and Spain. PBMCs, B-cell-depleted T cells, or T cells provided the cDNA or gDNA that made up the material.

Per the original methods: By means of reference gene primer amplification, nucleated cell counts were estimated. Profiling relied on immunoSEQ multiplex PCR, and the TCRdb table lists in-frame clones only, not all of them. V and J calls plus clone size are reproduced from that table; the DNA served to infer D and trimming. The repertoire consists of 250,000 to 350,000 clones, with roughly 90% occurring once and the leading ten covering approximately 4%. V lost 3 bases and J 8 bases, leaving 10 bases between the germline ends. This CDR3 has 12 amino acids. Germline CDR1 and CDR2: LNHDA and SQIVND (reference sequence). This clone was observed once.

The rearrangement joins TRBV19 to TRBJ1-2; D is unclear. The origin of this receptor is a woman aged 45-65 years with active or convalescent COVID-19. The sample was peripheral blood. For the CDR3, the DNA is TGTGCCAGTAGTATGGGAGGGTTGGGCTACACCTTC. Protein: CASSMGGLGYTF.